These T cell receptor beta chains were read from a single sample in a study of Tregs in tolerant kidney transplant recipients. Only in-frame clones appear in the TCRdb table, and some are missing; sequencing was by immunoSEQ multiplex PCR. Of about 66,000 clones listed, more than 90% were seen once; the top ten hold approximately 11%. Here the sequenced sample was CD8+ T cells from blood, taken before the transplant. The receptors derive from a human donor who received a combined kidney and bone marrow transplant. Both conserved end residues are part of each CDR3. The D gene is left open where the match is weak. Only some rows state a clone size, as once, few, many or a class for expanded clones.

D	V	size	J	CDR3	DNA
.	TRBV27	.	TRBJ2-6	CASSLPGVPNVLTF	TGTGCCAGCAGTTTACCAGGGGTTCCCAACGTCCTGACTTTC
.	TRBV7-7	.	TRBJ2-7	CASSPGSGLSYEQYF	TGTGCCAGCAGCCCCGGGTCGGGACTTTCCTACGAGCAGTACTTC
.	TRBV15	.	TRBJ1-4	CATSYNRASTNEKLFF	TGTGCCACCAGCTATAACAGGGCCTCAACTAATGAAAAACTGTTTTTT
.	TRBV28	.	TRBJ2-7	CASSLSTGWGSYREQYF	TGTGCCAGCAGCCTAAGCACGGGGTGGGGATCGTATCGCGAGCAGTACTTC
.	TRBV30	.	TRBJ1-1	CAWNRHENTEAFF	TGTGCCTGGAACAGGCATGAGAACACTGAAGCTTTCTTT
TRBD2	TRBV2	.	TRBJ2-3	CASLDSGVADTQYF	TGTGCCAGCTTAGATAGCGGGGTAGCAGATACGCAGTATTTT
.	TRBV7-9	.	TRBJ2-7	CASSAPTGRSYEQYF	TGTGCCAGCAGCGCCCCGACAGGGAGGAGCTACGAGCAGTACTTC
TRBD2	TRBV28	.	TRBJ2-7	CASSRRGGGYEQYF	TGTGCCAGCAGTCGTCGGGGGGGCGGGTACGAGCAGTACTTC
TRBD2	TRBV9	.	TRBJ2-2	CASSSSGRKFGELFF	TGTGCCAGCAGCTCTAGCGGGAGGAAATTCGGGGAGCTGTTTTTT
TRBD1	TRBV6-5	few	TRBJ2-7	CASSSWDRGYEQYF	TGTGCCAGCAGTTCCTGGGACAGGGGTTACGAGCAGTACTTC
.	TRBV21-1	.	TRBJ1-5	CASSNLGVVRGRDQPQHF	TGTGCCAGCAGCAACCTCGGCGTTGTGAGGGGGCGAGATCAGCCCCAGCATTTT
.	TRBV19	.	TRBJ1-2	CASTPGGRAWGYGYTF	TGTGCCAGTACCCCCGGGGGAAGGGCGTGGGGCTATGGCTACACCTTC
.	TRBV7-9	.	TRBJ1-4	CASSLVSTHINEKLFF	TGTGCCAGCAGCTTAGTGTCGACTCACATTAATGAAAAACTGTTTTTT
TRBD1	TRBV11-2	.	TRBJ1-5	CANPQGAYQPQHF	TGTGCCAACCCGCAGGGGGCGTATCAGCCCCAGCATTTT
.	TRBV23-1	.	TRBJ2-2	CASSLRGNTGELFF	TGCGCCAGCAGTTTACGGGGGAACACCGGGGAGCTGTTTTTT
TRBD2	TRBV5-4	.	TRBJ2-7	CASSPWGGVDEQYF	TGTGCCAGCAGCCCCTGGGGGGGAGTCGACGAGCAGTACTTC
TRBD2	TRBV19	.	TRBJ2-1	CASSMGASGSMYNEQFF	TGTGCCAGTAGTATGGGGGCTAGCGGGAGTATGTACAATGAGCAGTTCTTC
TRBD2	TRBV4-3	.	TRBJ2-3	CASSPGGGSWDTQYF	TGCGCCAGCAGCCCTGGTGGCGGGAGTTGGGATACGCAGTATTTT
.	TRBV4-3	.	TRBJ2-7	CASSQDRTVFYEQYF	TGCGCCAGCAGCCAAGATAGGACAGTCTTCTACGAGCAGTACTTC
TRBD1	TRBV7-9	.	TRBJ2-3	CASSSPGQDTQYF	TGTGCCAGCAGCTCTCCGGGACAGGATACGCAGTATTTT
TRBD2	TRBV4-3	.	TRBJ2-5	CASSQDRVGGYQETQYF	TGCGCCAGCAGCCAAGATCGAGTCGGGGGGTACCAAGAGACCCAGTACTTC
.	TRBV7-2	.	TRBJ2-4	CASSLYFGRARLAKNIQYF	TGTGCCAGCAGCTTATATTTCGGGCGGGCACGATTAGCCAAAAACATTCAGTACTTC
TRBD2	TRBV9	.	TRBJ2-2	CASSRSGSGRTGELFF	TGTGCCAGCAGCCGCTCCGGCAGCGGGAGGACCGGGGAGCTGTTTTTT
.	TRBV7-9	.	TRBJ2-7	CASSSTDRSYYEQYF	TGTGCCAGCAGCTCCACAGACAGGAGCTACTACGAGCAGTACTTC
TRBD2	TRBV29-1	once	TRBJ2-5	CSVDRMRGGEETQYF	TGCAGCGTTGACCGGATGAGGGGAGGGGAGGAGACCCAGTACTTC
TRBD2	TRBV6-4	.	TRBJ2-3	CASSGLAGSTDTQYF	TGTGCCAGCAGCGGACTAGCGGGGAGCACAGATACGCAGTATTTT
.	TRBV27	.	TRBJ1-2	CASSLTAANYGYTF	TGTGCCAGCAGTTTGACAGCCGCTAACTATGGCTACACCTTC
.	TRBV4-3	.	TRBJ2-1	CASSHTIVPEQFF	TGCGCCAGCAGCCATACTATAGTCCCTGAGCAGTTCTTC
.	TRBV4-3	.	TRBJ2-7	CASSQDRSGAAYEQYF	TGCGCCAGCAGCCAAGATAGGTCAGGGGCCGCCTACGAGCAGTACTTC
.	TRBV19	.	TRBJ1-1	CASASGKNTEAFF	TGTGCCAGTGCTTCCGGGAAGAACACTGAAGCTTTCTTT
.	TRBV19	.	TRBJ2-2	CASTDYLHSGELFF	TGTGCCAGTACGGACTACCTTCATTCCGGGGAGCTGTTTTTT
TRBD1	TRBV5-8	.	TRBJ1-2	CASSLILGQGLGYTF	TGTGCCAGCAGCTTGATTTTGGGACAGGGACTTGGCTACACCTTC
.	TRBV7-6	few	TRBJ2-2	CASSFTDTGELFF	TGTGCCAGCAGCTTTACAGACACCGGGGAGCTGTTTTTT
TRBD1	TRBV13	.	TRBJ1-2	CASSLGRTGEFYGYTF	TGTGCCAGCAGCTTAGGTAGGACAGGGGAGTTCTATGGCTACACCTTC
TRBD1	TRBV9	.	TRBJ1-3	CASSVLGTGTGNTIYF	TGTGCCAGCAGCGTTCTCGGGACAGGGACTGGAAACACCATATATTTT
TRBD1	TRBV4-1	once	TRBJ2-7	CASSQRTGLVGNEQYF	TGCGCCAGCAGCCAAAGGACAGGGCTAGTTGGTAACGAGCAGTACTTC
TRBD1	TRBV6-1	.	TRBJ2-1	CASMDRNTYNEQFF	TGTGCCAGCATGGACAGGAATACGTACAATGAGCAGTTCTTC
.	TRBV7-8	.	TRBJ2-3	CASSSKGGGPTDTQYF	TGTGCCAGCAGCTCAAAGGGCGGGGGCCCCACAGATACGCAGTATTTT
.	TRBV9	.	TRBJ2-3	CASSVSGITDTQYF	TGTGCCAGCAGCGTATCGGGGATCACAGATACGCAGTATTTT
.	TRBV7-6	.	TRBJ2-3	CASSPLPLIDTQYF	TGTGCCAGCAGCCCACTACCCCTGATTGATACGCAGTATTTT
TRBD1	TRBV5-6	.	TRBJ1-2	CASSSQHRGWNYGYTF	TGTGCCAGCAGCTCGCAACACAGGGGGTGGAACTATGGCTACACCTTC
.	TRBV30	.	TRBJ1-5	CAWSVDSGELQPQHF	TGTGCCTGGAGTGTGGATTCCGGGGAATTGCAGCCCCAGCATTTT
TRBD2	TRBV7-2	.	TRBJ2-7	CASSRRPGTRPRGEQYF	TGTGCCAGCAGCCGGCGCCCTGGGACTAGGCCTCGTGGGGAGCAGTACTTC
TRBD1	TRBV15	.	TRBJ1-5	CATSRDKGQGINQPQHF	TGTGCCACCAGCAGAGATAAGGGACAGGGGATCAATCAGCCCCAGCATTTT